Sequencing of this T cell receptor beta chain was carried out in a study of blood T cell repertoires in COVID-19. Study summary: T cells, B-cell-depleted T cells, or PBMCs supplied cDNA or gDNA.

The CDR3 is made up of 14 amino acids. Germline CDR1 is SQVTM and CDR2 is ANQGSEA. V dropped 3 bases and J dropped 1 base, with 9 bases sitting between them. Cohort placement rested on clinical history that participants reported themselves. Per the study methods: Amplification of reference gene primers provided the estimated nucleated cell counts. Clones were read by immunoSEQ multiplex PCR, and TCRdb kept only the in-frame ones, dropping some. From that table come the V and J calls and clone size; the DNA was used to work out D and trimming. The sample lists about 200,000 clones, approximately 80% occurring once.

Material for sequencing was PBMCs or T cells enriched from blood (not recorded which). This receptor was taken from a middle-aged man who had recovered from COVID-19. The chain employs TRBV29-1 and TRBJ1-4; D is possibly TRBD1 (6 bases). Here the CDR3 reads CSVEGRGTNEKLFF. The DNA for the CDR3 is TGCAGCGTTGAGGGCAGGGGAACTAATGAAAAACTGTTTTTT.